This paragraph reports one T cell receptor (beta chain). The entry originates in a study of OX40 agonist ivuxolimab in advanced cancers. Across the whole study: Subjects had a mean age of roughly 60 years, with a range of 23 to 79; around 80% were male.

The germline V gene encodes CDR1 MNHEY and CDR2 SVGAGI. V gave up 6 bases and J gave up 5 bases; unmatched junction bases: 9. This CDR3 region has 14 residues. The method was immunoSEQ multiplex PCR; TCRdb's version includes in-frame clones alone and lacks a portion of them. The sample has some 83,000 clones, 93% seen once. The starting material was CD4+ or CD8+ T cells sorted from blood, obtained in a trial of the OX40 agonist ivuxolimab. This clonotype was sampled from an adult with an advanced solid tumor such as melanoma, head and neck, liver or kidney cancer. This chain uses TRBV6-5 with TRBJ1-1, with TRBD1 matching 7 bases. Written as DNA, the CDR3 is TGTGCCAGCAGCAGACAGGGAGGAGAGACTGAAGCTTTCTTT. It is translated as CASSRQGGETEAFF.